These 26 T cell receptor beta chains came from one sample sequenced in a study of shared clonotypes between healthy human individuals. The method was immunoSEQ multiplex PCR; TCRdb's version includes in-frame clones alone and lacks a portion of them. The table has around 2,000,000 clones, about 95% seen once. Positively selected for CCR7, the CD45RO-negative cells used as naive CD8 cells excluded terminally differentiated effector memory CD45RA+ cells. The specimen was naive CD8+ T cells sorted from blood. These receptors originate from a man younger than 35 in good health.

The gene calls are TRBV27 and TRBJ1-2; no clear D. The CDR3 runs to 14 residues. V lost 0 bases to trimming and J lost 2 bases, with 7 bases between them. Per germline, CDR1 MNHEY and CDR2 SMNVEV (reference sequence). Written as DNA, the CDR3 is TGTGCCAGCAGTTTATCGGCTAACAACTATGGCTACACCTTC. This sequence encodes CASSLSANNYGYTF.

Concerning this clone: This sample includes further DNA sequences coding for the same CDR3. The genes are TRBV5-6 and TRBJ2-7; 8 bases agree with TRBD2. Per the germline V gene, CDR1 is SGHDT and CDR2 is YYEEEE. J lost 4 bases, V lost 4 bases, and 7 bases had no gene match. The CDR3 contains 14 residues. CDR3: CASSPGLAPYEQYF. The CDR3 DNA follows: TGTGCCAGCAGCCCCGGACTAGCCCCTTACGAGCAGTACTTC.

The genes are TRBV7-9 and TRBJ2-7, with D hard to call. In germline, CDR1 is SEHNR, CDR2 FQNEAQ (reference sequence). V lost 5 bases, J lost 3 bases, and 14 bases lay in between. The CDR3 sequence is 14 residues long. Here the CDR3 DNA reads TGTGCCAGCAGCCTCAACTCCATAGTCTACGAGCAGTACTTC. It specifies CASSLNSIVYEQYF. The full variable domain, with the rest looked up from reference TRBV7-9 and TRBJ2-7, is DTGVSQNPRHKITKRGQNVTFRCDPISEHNRLYWYRQTLGQGPEFLTYFQNEAQLEKSRLLSDRFSAERPKGSFSTLEIQRTEQGDSAMYLCASSLNSIVYEQYFGPGTRLTVT.

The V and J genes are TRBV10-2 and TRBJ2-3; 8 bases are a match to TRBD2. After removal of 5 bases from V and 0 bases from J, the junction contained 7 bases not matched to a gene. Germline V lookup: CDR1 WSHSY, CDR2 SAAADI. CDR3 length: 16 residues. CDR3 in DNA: TGCGCCAGCAGTAACCCACTAGCGGCTAGCACAGATACGCAGTATTTT. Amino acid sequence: CASSNPLAASTDTQYF.

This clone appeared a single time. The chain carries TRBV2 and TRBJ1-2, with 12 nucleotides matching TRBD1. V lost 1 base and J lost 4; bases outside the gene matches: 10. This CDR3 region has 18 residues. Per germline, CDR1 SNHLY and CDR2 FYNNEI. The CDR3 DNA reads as TGTGCCAGCAGTGAAGACCAGGGACAGGGGGCCAGTAGCTATGGCTACACCTTC. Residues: CASSEDQGQGASSYGYTF.

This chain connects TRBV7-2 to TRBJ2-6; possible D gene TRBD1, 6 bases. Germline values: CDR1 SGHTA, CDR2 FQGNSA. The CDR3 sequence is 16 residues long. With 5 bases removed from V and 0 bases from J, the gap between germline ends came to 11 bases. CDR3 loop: CASSLEGDSGANVLTF. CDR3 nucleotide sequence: TGTGCCAGCAGCCTAGAGGGGGACTCTGGGGCCAACGTCCTGACTTTC. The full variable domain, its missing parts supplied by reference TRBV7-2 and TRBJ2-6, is GAGVSQSPSNKVTEKGKDVELRCDPISGHTALYWYRQSLGQGLEFLIYFQGNSAPDKSGLPSDRFSAERTGGSVSTLTIQRTQQEDSAVYLCASSLEGDSGANVLTFGAGSRLTVL.

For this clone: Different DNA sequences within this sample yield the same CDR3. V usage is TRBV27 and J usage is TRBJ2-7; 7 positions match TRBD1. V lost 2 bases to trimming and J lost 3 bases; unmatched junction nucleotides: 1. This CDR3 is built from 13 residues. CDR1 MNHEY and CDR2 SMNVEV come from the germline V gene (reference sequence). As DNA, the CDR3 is TGTGCCAGCAGTTTAGGGACAGACTACGAGCAGTACTTC. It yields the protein CASSLGTDYEQYF.

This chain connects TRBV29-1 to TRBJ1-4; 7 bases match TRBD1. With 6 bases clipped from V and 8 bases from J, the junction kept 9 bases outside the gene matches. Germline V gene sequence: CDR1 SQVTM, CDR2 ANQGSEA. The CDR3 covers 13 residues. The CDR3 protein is CSVATGEDEKLFF. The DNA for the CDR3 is TGCAGCGTCGCAACAGGGGAGGACGAAAAACTGTTTTTT.

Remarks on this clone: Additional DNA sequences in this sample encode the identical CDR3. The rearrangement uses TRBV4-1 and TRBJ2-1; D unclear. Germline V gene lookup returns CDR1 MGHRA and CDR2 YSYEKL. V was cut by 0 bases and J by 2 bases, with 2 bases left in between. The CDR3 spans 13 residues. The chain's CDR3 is CASSQETYNEQFF. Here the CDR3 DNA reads TGCGCCAGCAGCCAAGAAACCTACAATGAGCAGTTCTTC.

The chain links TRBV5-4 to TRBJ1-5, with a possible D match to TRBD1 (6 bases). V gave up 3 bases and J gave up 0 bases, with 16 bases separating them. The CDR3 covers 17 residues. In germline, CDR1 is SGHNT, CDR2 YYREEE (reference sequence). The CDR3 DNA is TGTGCCAGCAGCTGGGGAGGAGGGGGTTATAGCAATCAGCCCCAGCATTTT. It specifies CASSWGGGGYSNQPQHF.

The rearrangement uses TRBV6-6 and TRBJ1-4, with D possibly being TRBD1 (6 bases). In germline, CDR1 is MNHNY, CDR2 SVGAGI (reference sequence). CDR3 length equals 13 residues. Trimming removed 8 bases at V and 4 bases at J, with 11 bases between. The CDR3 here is CASWAGDNEKLFF. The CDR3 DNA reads TGTGCCAGCTGGGCAGGGGATAATGAAAAACTGTTTTTT.

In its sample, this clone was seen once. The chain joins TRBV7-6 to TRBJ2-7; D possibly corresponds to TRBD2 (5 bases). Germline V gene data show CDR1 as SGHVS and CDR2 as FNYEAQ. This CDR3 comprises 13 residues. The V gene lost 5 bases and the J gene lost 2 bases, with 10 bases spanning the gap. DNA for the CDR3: TGTGCCAGCAGCCTTAGCGTGGCCTACGAGCAGTACTTC. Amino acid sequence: CASSLSVAYEQYF.

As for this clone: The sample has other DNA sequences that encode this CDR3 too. CDR3: CASSFSGSQETQYF. CDR3 nucleotide sequence: TGTGCCAGCAGCTTTTCAGGGAGCCAAGAGACCCAGTACTTC. The rearrangement joins TRBV7-9 to TRBJ2-5; D may be TRBD1 or TRBD2 (5 bases each). From germline, CDR1 is SEHNR and CDR2 FQNEAQ (reference sequence). Trimming shortened V by 3 bases and J by 1 base, and 9 bases separated the two germline ends. The CDR3 covers 14 residues. The entire variable domain, with the rest obtained from reference TRBV7-9 and TRBJ2-5, is as follows: DTGVSQNPRHKITKRGQNVTFRCDPISEHNRLYWYRQTLGQGPEFLTYFQNEAQLEKSRLLSDRFSAERPKGSFSTLEIQRTEQGDSAMYLCASSFSGSQETQYFGPGTRLLVL.

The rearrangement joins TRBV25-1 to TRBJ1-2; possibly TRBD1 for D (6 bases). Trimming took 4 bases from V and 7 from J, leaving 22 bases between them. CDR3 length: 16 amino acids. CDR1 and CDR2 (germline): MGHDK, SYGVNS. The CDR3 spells CASSATGSEYTGGYTF. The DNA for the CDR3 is TGTGCCAGCAGTGCAACAGGGAGTGAGTATACGGGTGGCTACACCTTC.

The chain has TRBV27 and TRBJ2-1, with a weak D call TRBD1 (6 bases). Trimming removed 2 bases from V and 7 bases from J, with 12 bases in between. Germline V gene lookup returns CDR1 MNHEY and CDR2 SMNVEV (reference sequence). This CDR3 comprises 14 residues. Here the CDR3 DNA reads TGTGCCAGCAGTTTACGAAGCCAGGGGAATGAGCAGTTCTTC. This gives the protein CASSLRSQGNEQFF.

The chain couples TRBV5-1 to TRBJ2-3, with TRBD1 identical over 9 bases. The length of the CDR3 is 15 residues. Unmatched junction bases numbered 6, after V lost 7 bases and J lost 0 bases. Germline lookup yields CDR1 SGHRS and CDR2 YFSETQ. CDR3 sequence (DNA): TGCGCCAGCTCAATACAGGGGGCTAGCACAGATACGCAGTATTTT. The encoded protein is CASSIQGASTDTQYF. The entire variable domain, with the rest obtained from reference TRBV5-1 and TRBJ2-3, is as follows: KAGVTQTPRYLIKTRGQQVTLSCSPISGHRSVSWYQQTPGQGLQFLFEYFSETQRNKGNFPGRFSGRQFSNSRSEMNVSTLELGDSALYLCASSIQGASTDTQYFGPGTRLTVL.

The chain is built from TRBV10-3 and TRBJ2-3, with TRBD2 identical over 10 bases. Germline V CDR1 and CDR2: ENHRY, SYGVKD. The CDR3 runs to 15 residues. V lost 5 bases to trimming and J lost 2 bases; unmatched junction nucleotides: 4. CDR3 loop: CAISTSGETTDTQYF. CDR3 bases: TGTGCCATCAGTACTAGCGGGGAGACCACAGATACGCAGTATTTT.

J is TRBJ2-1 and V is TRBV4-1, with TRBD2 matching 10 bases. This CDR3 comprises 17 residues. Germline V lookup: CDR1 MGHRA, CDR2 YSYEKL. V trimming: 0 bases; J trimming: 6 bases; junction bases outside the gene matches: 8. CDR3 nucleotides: TGCGCCAGCAGCCAAGACCCGGGGCTAGCGGGAGTCAATGAGCAGTTCTTC. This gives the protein CASSQDPGLAGVNEQFF.

CDR3 in amino acids: CAIGGGAYNEQFF. DNA for the CDR3: TGTGCCATCGGCGGGGGGGCATACAATGAGCAGTTCTTC. V and J are TRBV10-3 and TRBJ2-1; 9 bases map to TRBD2. The germline V gene has CDR1 ENHRY and CDR2 SYGVKD. The trim removed 8 bases at V and 4 bases at J, leaving 3 bases unmatched. This CDR3 region has 13 residues.

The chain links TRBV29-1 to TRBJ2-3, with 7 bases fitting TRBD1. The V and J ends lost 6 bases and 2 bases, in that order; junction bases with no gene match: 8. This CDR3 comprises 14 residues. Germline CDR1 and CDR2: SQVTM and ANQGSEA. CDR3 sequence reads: CSVAGTEDTDTQYF. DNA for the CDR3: TGCAGCGTGGCCGGGACAGAAGACACAGATACGCAGTATTTT.

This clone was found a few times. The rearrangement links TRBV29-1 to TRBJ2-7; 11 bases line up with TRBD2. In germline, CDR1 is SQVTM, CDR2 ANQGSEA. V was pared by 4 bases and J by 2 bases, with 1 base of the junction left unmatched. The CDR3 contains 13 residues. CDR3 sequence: CSVGLAGTYEQYF. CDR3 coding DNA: TGCAGCGTTGGACTAGCGGGAACCTACGAGCAGTACTTC.

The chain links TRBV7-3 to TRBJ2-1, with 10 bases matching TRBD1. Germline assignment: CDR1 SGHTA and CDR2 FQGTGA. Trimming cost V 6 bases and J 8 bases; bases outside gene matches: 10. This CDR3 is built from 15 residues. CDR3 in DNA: TGTGCCAGCAGTCCGGACAGGGGGAATTTCTATGAGCAGTTCTTC. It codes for CASSPDRGNFYEQFF.

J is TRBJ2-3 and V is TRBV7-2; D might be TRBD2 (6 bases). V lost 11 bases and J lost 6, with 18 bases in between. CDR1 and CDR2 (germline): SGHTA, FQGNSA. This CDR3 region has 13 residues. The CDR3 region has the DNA TGTGCCGGGAGGAGGGCCTTGGTGGATACGCAGTATTTT. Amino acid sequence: CAGRRALVDTQYF.

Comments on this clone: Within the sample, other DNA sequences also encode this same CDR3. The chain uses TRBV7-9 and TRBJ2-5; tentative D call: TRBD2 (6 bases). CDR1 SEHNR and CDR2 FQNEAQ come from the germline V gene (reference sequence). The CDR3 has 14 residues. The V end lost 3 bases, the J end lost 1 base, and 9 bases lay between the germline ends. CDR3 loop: CASSLRGPQETQYF. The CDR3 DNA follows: TGTGCCAGCAGCTTGCGGGGCCCCCAAGAGACCCAGTACTTC.

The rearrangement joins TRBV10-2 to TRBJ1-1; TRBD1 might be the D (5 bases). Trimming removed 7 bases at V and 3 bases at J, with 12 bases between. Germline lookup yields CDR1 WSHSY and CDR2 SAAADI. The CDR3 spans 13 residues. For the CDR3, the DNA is TGCGCCAGCATCCCAGGGATGGACACTGAAGCTTTCTTT. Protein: CASIPGMDTEAFF.

The CDR3 region has the DNA TGTGCCAGCAGTGACCGGGCTACCTACGAGCAGTACTTC. Protein: CASSDRATYEQYF. J is TRBJ2-7 and V is TRBV2; D is unclear. From germline, CDR1 is SNHLY and CDR2 FYNNEI. V was trimmed by 3 bases and J by 2 bases, leaving 8 bases between them. This CDR3 is 13 amino acids long.